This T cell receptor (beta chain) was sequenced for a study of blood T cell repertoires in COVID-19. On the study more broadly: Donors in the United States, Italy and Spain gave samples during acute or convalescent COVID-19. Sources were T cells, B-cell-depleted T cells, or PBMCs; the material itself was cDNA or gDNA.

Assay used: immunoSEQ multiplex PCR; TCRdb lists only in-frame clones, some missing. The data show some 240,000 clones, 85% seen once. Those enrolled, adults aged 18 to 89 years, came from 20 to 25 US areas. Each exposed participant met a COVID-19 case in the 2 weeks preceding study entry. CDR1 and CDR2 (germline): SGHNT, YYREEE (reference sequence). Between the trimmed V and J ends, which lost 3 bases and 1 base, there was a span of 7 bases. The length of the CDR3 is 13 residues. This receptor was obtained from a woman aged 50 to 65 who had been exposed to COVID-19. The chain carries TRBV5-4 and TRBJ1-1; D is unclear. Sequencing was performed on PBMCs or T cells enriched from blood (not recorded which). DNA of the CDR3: TGTGCCAGCAGCTCCGCTAGGAACACTGAAGCTTTCTTT. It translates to CASSSARNTEAFF.